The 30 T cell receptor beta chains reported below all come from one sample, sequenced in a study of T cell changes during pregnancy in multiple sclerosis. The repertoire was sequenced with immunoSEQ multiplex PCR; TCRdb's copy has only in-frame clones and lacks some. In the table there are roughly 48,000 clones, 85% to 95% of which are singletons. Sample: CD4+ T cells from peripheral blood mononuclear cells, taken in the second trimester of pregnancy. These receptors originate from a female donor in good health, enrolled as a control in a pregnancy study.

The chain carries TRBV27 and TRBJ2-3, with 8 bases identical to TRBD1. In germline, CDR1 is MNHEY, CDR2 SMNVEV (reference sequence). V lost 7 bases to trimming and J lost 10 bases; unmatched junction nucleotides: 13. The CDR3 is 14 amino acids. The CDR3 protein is CASNVGAGGLAQYF. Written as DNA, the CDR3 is TGTGCCAGCAATGTGGGGGCAGGGGGCTTAGCGCAGTATTTT.

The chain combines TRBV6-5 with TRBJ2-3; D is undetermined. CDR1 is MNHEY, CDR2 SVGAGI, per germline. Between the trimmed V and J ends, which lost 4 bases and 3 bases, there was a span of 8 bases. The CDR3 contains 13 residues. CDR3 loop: CASSLFGTDTQYF. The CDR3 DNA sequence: TGTGCCAGCAGTTTATTCGGGACAGATACGCAGTATTTT.

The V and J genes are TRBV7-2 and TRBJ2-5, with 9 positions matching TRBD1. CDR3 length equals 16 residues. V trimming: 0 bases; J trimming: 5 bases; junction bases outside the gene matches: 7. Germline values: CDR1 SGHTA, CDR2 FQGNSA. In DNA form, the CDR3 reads TGTGCCAGCAGCTTAGCGTACAGGGGGCGCTGGGAGACCCAGTACTTC. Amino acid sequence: CASSLAYRGRWETQYF.

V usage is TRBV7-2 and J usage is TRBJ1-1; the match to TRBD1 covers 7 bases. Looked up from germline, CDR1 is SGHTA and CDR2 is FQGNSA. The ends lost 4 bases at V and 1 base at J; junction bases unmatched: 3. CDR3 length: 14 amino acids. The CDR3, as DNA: TGTGCCAGCAGCTCGAACAGGGGGAACACTGAAGCTTTCTTT. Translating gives CASSSNRGNTEAFF.

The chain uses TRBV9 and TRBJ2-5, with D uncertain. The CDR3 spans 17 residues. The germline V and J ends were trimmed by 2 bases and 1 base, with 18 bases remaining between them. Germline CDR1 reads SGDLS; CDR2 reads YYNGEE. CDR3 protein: CASSVSPVASVQETQYF. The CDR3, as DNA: TGTGCCAGCAGCGTTTCACCAGTAGCAAGTGTCCAAGAGACCCAGTACTTC.

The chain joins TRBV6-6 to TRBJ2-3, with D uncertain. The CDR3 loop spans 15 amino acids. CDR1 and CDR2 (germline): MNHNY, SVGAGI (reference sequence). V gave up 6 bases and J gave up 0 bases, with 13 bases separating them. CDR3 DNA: TGTGCCAGCAGCCGGGTCGCCTCTAGCACAGATACGCAGTATTTT. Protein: CASSRVASSTDTQYF.

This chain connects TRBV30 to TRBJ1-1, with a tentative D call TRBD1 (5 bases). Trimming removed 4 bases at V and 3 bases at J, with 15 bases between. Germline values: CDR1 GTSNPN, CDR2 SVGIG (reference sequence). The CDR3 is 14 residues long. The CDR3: CAWTRNWGDTEAFF. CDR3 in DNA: TGTGCCTGGACTCGGAATTGGGGGGACACTGAAGCTTTCTTT.

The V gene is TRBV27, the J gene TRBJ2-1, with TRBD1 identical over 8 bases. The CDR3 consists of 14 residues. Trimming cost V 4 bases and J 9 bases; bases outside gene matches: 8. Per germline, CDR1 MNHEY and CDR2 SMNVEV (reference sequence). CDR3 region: CASSWVPGGSEQFF. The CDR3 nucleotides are TGTGCCAGCAGTTGGGTCCCAGGGGGCTCTGAGCAGTTCTTC.

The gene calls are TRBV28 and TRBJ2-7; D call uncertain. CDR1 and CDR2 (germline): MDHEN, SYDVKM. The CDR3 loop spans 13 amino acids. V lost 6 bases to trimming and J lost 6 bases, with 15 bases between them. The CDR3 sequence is CASREQSSSEQYF. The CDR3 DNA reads TGTGCCAGCAGGGAGCAAAGTTCATCCGAGCAGTACTTC.

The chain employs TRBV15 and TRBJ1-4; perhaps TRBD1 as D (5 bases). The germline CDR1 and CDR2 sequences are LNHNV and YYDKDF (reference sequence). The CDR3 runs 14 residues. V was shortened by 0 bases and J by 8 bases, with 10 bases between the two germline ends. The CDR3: CATSREQAEEKLFF. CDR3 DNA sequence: TGTGCCACCAGCAGAGAACAGGCCGAAGAAAAACTGTTTTTT.

CDR3 in amino acids: CASSLGVNTGELFF. The CDR3, as DNA: TGTGCCAGCAGTTTAGGAGTGAACACCGGGGAGCTGTTTTTT. The chain uses TRBV27 and TRBJ2-2; D remains ambiguous. Germline values: CDR1 MNHEY, CDR2 SMNVEV (reference sequence). Between the trimmed V and J ends, which lost 2 bases and 1 base, there was a span of 5 bases. The CDR3 runs 14 residues.

The CDR3 DNA is TGTGCCAGCAGGCCTACTAGATGGAGTGAGACCCAGTACTTC. The encoded protein is CASRPTRWSETQYF. The rearrangement links TRBV11-2 to TRBJ2-5; possibly TRBD2 for D (5 bases). This CDR3 has 14 amino acids. Trimming pared 6 bases from V and 5 bases from J, leaving 16 bases between. CDR1 SGHAT and CDR2 FQNNGV come from the germline V gene.

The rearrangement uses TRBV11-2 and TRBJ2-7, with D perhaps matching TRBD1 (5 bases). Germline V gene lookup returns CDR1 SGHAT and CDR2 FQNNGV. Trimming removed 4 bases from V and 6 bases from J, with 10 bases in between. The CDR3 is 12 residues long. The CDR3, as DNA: TGTGCCAGCAGCTCTTCAGGGTCCGAGCAGTACTTC. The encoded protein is CASSSSGSEQYF. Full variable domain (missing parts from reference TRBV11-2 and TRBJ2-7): EAGVAQSPRYKIIEKRQSVAFWCNPISGHATLYWYQQILGQGPKLLIQFQNNGVVDDSQLPKDRFSAERLKGVDSTLKIQPAKLEDSAVYLCASSSSGSEQYFGPGTRLTVT.

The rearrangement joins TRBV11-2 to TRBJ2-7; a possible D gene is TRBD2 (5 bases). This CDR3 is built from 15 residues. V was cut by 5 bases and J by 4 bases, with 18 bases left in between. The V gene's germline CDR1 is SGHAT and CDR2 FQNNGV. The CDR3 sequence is CASSPVRGLGYEQYF. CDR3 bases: TGTGCCAGCAGCCCCGTTCGGGGTCTGGGGTACGAGCAGTACTTC. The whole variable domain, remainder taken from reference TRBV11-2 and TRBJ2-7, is EAGVAQSPRYKIIEKRQSVAFWCNPISGHATLYWYQQILGQGPKLLIQFQNNGVVDDSQLPKDRFSAERLKGVDSTLKIQPAKLEDSAVYLCASSPVRGLGYEQYFGPGTRLTVT.

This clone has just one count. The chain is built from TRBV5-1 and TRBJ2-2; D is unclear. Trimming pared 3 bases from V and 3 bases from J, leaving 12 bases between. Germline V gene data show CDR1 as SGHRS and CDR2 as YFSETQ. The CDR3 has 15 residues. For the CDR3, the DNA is TGCGCCAGCAGCTCTGCCCTAACCTACACCGGGGAGCTGTTTTTT. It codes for CASSSALTYTGELFF.

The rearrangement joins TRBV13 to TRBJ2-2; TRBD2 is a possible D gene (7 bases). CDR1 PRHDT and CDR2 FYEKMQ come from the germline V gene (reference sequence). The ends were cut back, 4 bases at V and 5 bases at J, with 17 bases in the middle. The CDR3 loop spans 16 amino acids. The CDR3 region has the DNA TGTGCCAGCAGCTCCAATCGGGGGGCTCGGACCGGGGAGCTGTTTTTT. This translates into CASSSNRGARTGELFF.

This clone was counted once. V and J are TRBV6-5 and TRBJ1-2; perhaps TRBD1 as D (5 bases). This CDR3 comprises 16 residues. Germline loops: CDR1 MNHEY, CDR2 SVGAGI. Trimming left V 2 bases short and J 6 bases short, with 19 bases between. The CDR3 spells CASSYNGGTGADGYTF. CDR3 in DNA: TGTGCCAGCAGTTACAATGGCGGGACTGGAGCCGATGGCTACACCTTC.

The CDR3: CASSHARGGREVKTQYF. CDR3 coding DNA: TGCGCCAGCAGCCATGCCCGGGGGGGGCGCGAGGTGAAGACCCAGTACTTC. The chain recombines TRBV4-3 with TRBJ2-5, with 8 bases matching TRBD2. This CDR3 has 17 amino acids. CDR1 LGHNA and CDR2 YSLEER come from the germline V gene. Germline trimming cut 3 bases from V and 6 bases from J; bases unmatched to any gene: 15.

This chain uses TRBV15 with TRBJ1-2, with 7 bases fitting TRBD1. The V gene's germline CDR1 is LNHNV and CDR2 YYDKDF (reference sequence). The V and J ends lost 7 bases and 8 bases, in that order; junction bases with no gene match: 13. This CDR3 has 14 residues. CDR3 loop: CATIKDRDRKGYTF. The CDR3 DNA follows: TGTGCCACCATCAAGGATCGGGACAGAAAGGGCTACACCTTC.

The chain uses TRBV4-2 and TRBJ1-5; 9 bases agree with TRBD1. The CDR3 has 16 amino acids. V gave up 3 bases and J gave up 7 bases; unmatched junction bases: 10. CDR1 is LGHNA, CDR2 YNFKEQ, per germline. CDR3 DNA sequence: TGTGCCAGCAGCCAGGGGGGACAGGGAGGGTGGCAGCCCCAGCATTTT. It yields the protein CASSQGGQGGWQPQHF.

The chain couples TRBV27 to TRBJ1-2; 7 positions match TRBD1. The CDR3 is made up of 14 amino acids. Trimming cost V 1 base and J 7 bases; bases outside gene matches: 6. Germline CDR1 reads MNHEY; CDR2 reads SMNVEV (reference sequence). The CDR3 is CASSLFGQVSGYTF. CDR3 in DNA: TGTGCCAGCAGTTTATTTGGACAGGTAAGTGGCTACACCTTC.

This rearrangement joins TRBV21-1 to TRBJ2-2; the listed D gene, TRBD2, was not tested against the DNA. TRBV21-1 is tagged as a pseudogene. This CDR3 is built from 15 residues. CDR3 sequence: CASSIPGLRTGELFF. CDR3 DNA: TGTGCCAGCAGCATCCCGGGACTAAGAACCGGGGAGCTGTTTTTT.

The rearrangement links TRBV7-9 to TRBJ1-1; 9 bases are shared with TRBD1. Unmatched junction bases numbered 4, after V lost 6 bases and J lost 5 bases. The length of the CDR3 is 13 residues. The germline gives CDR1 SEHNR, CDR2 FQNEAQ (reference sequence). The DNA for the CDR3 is TGTGCCAGCAGTAGGACAGGGGATACTGAAGCTTTCTTT. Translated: CASSRTGDTEAFF.

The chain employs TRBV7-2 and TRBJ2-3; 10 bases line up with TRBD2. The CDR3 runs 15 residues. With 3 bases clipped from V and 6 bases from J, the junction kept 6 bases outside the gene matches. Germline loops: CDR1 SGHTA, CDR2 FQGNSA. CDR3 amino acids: CASSLAGTSVDTQYF. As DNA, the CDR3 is TGTGCCAGCAGCTTGGCCGGGACTAGCGTCGATACGCAGTATTTT.

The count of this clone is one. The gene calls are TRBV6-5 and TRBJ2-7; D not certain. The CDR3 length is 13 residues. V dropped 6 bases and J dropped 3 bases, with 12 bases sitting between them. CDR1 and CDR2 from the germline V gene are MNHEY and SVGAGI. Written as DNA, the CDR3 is TGTGCCAGCAGGAGACGACTCGACTACGAGCAGTACTTC. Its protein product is CASRRRLDYEQYF.

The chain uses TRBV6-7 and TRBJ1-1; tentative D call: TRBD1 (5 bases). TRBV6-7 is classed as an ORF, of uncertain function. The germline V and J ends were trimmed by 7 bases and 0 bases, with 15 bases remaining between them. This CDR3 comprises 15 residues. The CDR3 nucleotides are TGTGCCAGCACCCCGGGACTTAGAATGAACACTGAAGCTTTCTTT. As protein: CASTPGLRMNTEAFF.

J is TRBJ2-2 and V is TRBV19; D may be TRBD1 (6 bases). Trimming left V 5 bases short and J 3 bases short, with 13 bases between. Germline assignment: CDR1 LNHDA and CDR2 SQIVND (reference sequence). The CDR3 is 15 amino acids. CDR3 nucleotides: TGTGCCAGTAGTCTTAGACCAGGGGACACCGGGGAGCTGTTTTTT. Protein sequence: CASSLRPGDTGELFF.

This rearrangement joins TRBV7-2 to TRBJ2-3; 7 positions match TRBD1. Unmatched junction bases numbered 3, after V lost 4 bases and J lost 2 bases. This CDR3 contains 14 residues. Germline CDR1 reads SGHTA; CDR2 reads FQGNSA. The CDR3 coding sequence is TGTGCCAGCAGCTCGACAGGGTTCACAGATACGCAGTATTTT. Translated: CASSSTGFTDTQYF. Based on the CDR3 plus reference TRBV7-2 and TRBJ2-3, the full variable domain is GAGVSQSPSNKVTEKGKDVELRCDPISGHTALYWYRQSLGQGLEFLIYFQGNSAPDKSGLPSDRFSAERTGGSVSTLTIQRTQQEDSAVYLCASSSTGFTDTQYFGPGTRLTVL.

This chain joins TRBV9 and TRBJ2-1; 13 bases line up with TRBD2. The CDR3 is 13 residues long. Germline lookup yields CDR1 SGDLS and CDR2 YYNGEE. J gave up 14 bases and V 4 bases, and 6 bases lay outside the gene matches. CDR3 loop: CASSRDGTSGKFF. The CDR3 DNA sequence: TGTGCCAGCAGCAGAGATGGGACTAGCGGGAAGTTCTTC.

CDR3 residues: CASSRDSGVQTQYF. CDR3 coding DNA: TGTGCCAGCAGTCGGGACTCCGGCGTACAGACCCAGTACTTC. The gene calls are TRBV28 and TRBJ2-5, with D maybe TRBD2 (6 bases). Germline CDR1 reads MDHEN; CDR2 reads SYDVKM. The V and J ends lost 5 bases and 6 bases respectively, with 16 bases between them. CDR3 length equals 14 residues. Full variable domain (outside the CDR3, taken from reference TRBV28 and TRBJ2-5): DVKVTQSSRYLVKRTGEKVFLECVQDMDHENMFWYRQDPGLGLRLIYFSYDVKMKEKGDIPEGYSVSREKKERFSLILESASTNQTSMYLCASSRDSGVQTQYFGPGTRLLVL.